A single sample gave rise to the 25 T cell receptor beta chains below, sequenced in a study of CD4 and CD8 cells across lung adenocarcinoma regions. TCRdb called the PCR reads again in MiXCR, with one record for every CDR3 protein. The sample has 4,900 or so distinct CDR3 sequences; roughly 56% are singletons. Source material: CD4+ T cells from the center of a lung tumor. These receptors were obtained from a male donor with lung adenocarcinoma. The CD4 and CD8 labels of this study may be unreliable.

This chain links TRBV7-8 with TRBJ2-1; D might be TRBD2 (6 bases). TRBJ2-7 matches the DNA end more closely, so the J call is doubtful. Germline values: CDR1 SGHVS, CDR2 FQNEAQ. CDR3 size: 14 residues. The CDR3 protein is CASSATRDSLEQYF. The CDR3 nucleotides read TGTGCCAGCAGCGCAACTCGGGACTCCCTCGAGCAGTACTTC.

V usage is TRBV6-1 and J usage is TRBJ1-2, with TRBD1 as a possible D gene (5 bases). Germline CDR1 is MNHNS and CDR2 is SASEGT. V shed 7 bases and J shed 2 bases, with 8 bases lying between them. The CDR3 is made up of 12 amino acids. CDR3 in amino acids: CASNGDNYGYTF. For the CDR3, the DNA is TGTGCCAGCAACGGGGACAACTATGGCTACACCTTC.

By sample fraction, this clonotype is medium-sized. The chain employs TRBV6-1 and TRBJ1-1, with D possibly TRBD1 on 6 matching bases. The CDR3 is 12 residues long. The germline V gene encodes CDR1 MNHNS and CDR2 SASEGT. V gave up 5 bases and J gave up 8 bases, with 12 bases separating them. The CDR3 DNA reads TGTGCCAGCAGTCGATCCGGACAGGAAGCTTTCTTT. As protein: CASSRSGQEAFF.

By its share, this clonotype is medium-sized. The rearrangement links TRBV6-1 to TRBJ1-1; D may be TRBD1 (5 bases). The germline V and J ends were trimmed by 6 bases and 5 bases, with 13 bases remaining between them. Per the germline V gene, CDR1 is MNHNS and CDR2 is SASEGT. The CDR3 is made up of 13 amino acids. DNA for the CDR3: TGTGCCAGCAGACGAGGGGTTGGGACTGAAGCTTTCTTT. Translated: CASRRGVGTEAFF.

This chain joins TRBV24-1 and TRBJ2-3; D possibly uses TRBD1 or TRBD2 (5 bases each). The assigned J gene may be wrong: the sequence end matches TRBJ2-7 better. The CDR3 covers 19 residues. Germline CDR1 KGHDR, CDR2 SFDVKD. Here the CDR3 reads CATSDPRWSGLGSTDTQYF. The DNA of the CDR3 is TGTGCCACCAGTGACCCCCGTTGGTCGGGGCTGGGAAGCACAGATACGCAGTACTTC.

The V gene is TRBV7-2, the J gene TRBJ2-1; the match to TRBD2 covers 13 bases. The assigned J gene may be wrong: the sequence end matches TRBJ2-7 better. Germline CDR1 reads SGHTA; CDR2 reads FQGNSA. The CDR3 sequence is 16 residues long. DNA of the CDR3: TGTGCCAGCATCCTAATAGGACTAGCGGGAGCGAGGGAGCAGTACTTC. This codes for CASILIGLAGAREQYF.

The rearrangement uses TRBV27 and TRBJ2-1; TRBD2 matches 9 bases. The CDR3 is 16 residues long. The junction had 4 bases not matched to a gene; V was cut back by 3 bases and J by 1 base. Germline values: CDR1 MNHEY, CDR2 SMNVEV (reference sequence). The CDR3 nucleotides are TGTGCCAGCAGTTTGAGCGGGAGGAGGTCCTACAATGAGCAGTTCTTC. Amino acid sequence: CASSLSGRRSYNEQFF.

Within the sample, this clonotype is medium-sized (0.01 to 0.1%). The chain combines TRBV6-1 with TRBJ1-2; TRBD1 is a possible D gene (6 bases). The V end was cut by 3 bases, the J end by 2 bases, with 10 bases between. The germline V gene encodes CDR1 MNHNS and CDR2 SASEGT. The CDR3 consists of 14 residues. The CDR3 region has the DNA TGTGCCAGCAGTGAGGCGGGGGCGAACTATGGCTACACCTTC. It codes for CASSEAGANYGYTF.

The rearrangement links TRBV6-1 to TRBJ1-2, with TRBD1 as a possible D gene (5 bases). This CDR3 has 13 residues. CDR1 is MNHNS and CDR2 is SASEGT in the germline V gene. V shed 4 bases and J shed 11 bases, with 17 bases lying between them. DNA of the CDR3: TGTGCCAGCAGTGTCTCAGGGAACACTGAATACACCTTC. Its translation is CASSVSGNTEYTF.

This clonotype is categorized as medium-sized. V gene TRBV7-6 combines with J gene TRBJ2-1; D not certain. In germline, CDR1 is SGHVS, CDR2 FNYEAQ. The CDR3 has 13 amino acids. Trimming cost V 1 base and J 5 bases, with 6 bases left between them. The CDR3: CASSLDQNNEQFF. CDR3 DNA: TGTGCCAGCAGCTTAGACCAGAACAATGAGCAGTTCTTC.

A word on this clonotype: A much larger clone differs from this one at a single base, so this may be a read error. V usage is TRBV6-5 and J usage is TRBJ2-1; TRBD1 is a possible D gene (6 bases). Germline V gene data show CDR1 as MNHEY and CDR2 as SVGAGI. V lost 4 bases and J lost 13, with 17 bases in between. The CDR3 covers 13 residues. CDR3 protein: CASSFQGRETQFF. CDR3 coding DNA: TGTGCCAGCAGTTTCCAGGGGCGAGAGACCCAGTTCTTC.

This clonotype was seen only once. The rearrangement links TRBV6-5 to TRBJ1-5; TRBD1 agrees at 7 bases. The CDR3 has 16 amino acids. With 3 bases clipped from V and 3 bases from J, the junction kept 8 bases outside the gene matches. Germline-derived CDR1 and CDR2 are MNHEY and SVGAGI. The CDR3 loop reads CASSYLQGSINQPQHF. CDR3 nucleotide sequence: TGTGCCAGCAGTTATTTACAGGGGTCGATCAATCAGCCCCAGCATTTT.

Only one count was recorded for this clonotype. The V and J genes are TRBV7-2 and TRBJ2-1; possibly TRBD2 for D (5 bases). CDR3 length equals 15 residues. Germline lookup yields CDR1 SGHTA and CDR2 FQGNSA. Trimming cost V 3 bases and J 3 bases, with 12 bases left between them. This CDR3 reads CASSFAAVNYNEQFF. CDR3 bases: TGTGCCAGCAGCTTTGCAGCGGTCAACTACAATGAGCAGTTCTTC. Full variable domain (missing parts from reference TRBV7-2 and TRBJ2-1): GAGVSQSPSNKVTEKGKDVELRCDPISGHTALYWYRQSLGQGLEFLIYFQGNSAPDKSGLPSDRFSAERTGGSVSTLTIQRTQQEDSAVYLCASSFAAVNYNEQFFGPGTRLTVL.

V usage is TRBV6-1 and J usage is TRBJ2-5, with 7 positions matching TRBD1. In germline, CDR1 is MNHNS, CDR2 SASEGT. The V gene end was trimmed by 4 bases and the J gene end by 9 bases; junction bases not matched to a gene: 17. The CDR3 sequence is 16 residues long. CDR3 residues: CASSAGTAGGLKAQYF. The DNA of the CDR3 is TGTGCCAGCAGTGCGGGGACAGCCGGCGGATTGAAGGCCCAGTACTTC.

The V gene is TRBV12-5, the J gene TRBJ2-1; 11 bases align to TRBD2. V dropped 4 bases and J dropped 9; count of bases not matched to a gene: 11. This CDR3 contains 16 residues. Germline CDR1 is LGHNT and CDR2 is FRNRAP. The CDR3 is CASGSSGSGRATEQFF. DNA of the CDR3: TGTGCTAGTGGTTCTTCGGGTAGCGGGAGGGCCACTGAGCAGTTCTTC.

J is TRBJ2-2 and V is TRBV6-1, with 7 bases fitting TRBD1. Per germline, CDR1 MNHNS and CDR2 SASEGT. CDR3 length: 13 residues. Germline trimming cut 6 bases from V and 4 bases from J; bases unmatched to any gene: 2. CDR3 amino acids: CASRQGSTGELFF. The CDR3 nucleotides read TGTGCCAGCAGACAGGGGTCCACCGGGGAGCTGTTTTTT.

A note on this clonotype: One end of the junction does not line up with germline, which may come from a read error. V gene TRBV6-1 combines with J gene TRBJ2-1; tentative D call: TRBD2 (6 bases). The DNA end lines up better with TRBJ2-2; the J call may be wrong. This CDR3 spans 14 amino acids. Germline loops: CDR1 MNHNS, CDR2 SASEGT. CDR3 sequence reads: CASRGTARSGELFF. The CDR3 region has the DNA TGTGCCAGCAGAGGGACTGCAAGATCCGGTGAGCTGTTTTTT.

The CDR3 loop is CASSYRRLGYNEQFF. The CDR3 region has the DNA TGTGCCAGCAGCTACCGTAGGCTAGGCTACAATGAGCAGTTCTTC. This chain joins TRBV11-2 and TRBJ2-1, with D unclear. The CDR3 contains 15 residues. The V gene's germline CDR1 is SGHAT and CDR2 FQNNGV. The ends were cut back, 4 bases at V and 3 bases at J, with 13 bases in the middle.

This chain connects TRBV7-2 to TRBJ2-5; D assignment may be TRBD1 or TRBD2 (5 bases each). The ends were cut back, 4 bases at V and 7 bases at J, with 16 bases in the middle. The CDR3 totals 14 residues. Germline-derived CDR1 and CDR2 are SGHTA and FQGNSA. The CDR3 nucleotides are TGTGCCAGCAGCTCCCCACCGGGGCCCCGGACCCAGTACTTC. The encoded protein is CASSSPPGPRTQYF.

The table lists this clonotype with a few counts. This sequence joins TRBV4-3 and TRBJ1-2; no definite D call. The CDR3 extends over 14 amino acids. The V end was cut by 0 bases, the J end by 6 bases, with 11 bases between. Germline V gene sequence: CDR1 LGHNA, CDR2 YSLEER. CDR3 in amino acids: CASSQDWMEDGYTF. The CDR3 DNA reads as TGCGCCAGCAGCCAAGACTGGATGGAGGATGGCTACACCTTC.

This chain links TRBV6-5 with TRBJ1-1; D ambiguous. From germline, CDR1 is MNHEY and CDR2 SVGAGI. This CDR3 region has 12 residues. V lost 4 bases and J 4 bases, leaving 7 bases between the germline ends. The CDR3: CASSFVLTEAFF. In nucleotides, the CDR3 is TGTGCCAGCAGTTTCGTTCTCACTGAAGCTTTCTTT.

The gene calls are TRBV6-1 and TRBJ2-5; the match to TRBD2 covers 10 bases. The end of the DNA aligns better with TRBJ2-7, so the J call may be wrong. CDR3 length equals 15 residues. Per germline, CDR1 MNHNS and CDR2 SASEGT. As DNA, the CDR3 is TGTGCCAGCACCGTAACTAGCGGGAAAACACACGAGCAGTACTTC. It yields the protein CASTVTSGKTHEQYF.

Relative to its sample, this clonotype is medium-sized. The chain is built from TRBV6-1 and TRBJ1-2; 9 bases line up with TRBD1. Per the germline V gene, CDR1 is MNHNS and CDR2 is SASEGT. The CDR3 spans 15 residues. J was trimmed by 9 bases and V by 5 bases; bases with no gene match: 13. CDR3 nucleotide sequence: TGTGCCAGCAGTCTAACGACAGGGGGGGCGGGTAGCTACACCTTC. The encoded protein is CASSLTTGGAGSYTF.

The V gene is TRBV6-1, the J gene TRBJ2-2; the match to TRBD2 covers 8 bases. Germline CDR1 and CDR2: MNHNS and SASEGT. Losses at the gene ends were 8 bases for V and 16 bases for J; bases not matched to a gene: 18. The CDR3 sequence is 14 residues long. The CDR3 is CASRRLASTEAQFF. CDR3 DNA sequence: TGTGCCAGCCGCAGACTAGCGAGCACAGAGGCGCAGTTTTTT.

The chain couples TRBV12-3 or TRBV12-4 to TRBJ2-1; TRBD1 might be the D (6 bases). The closer fit of TRBJ2-7 to the DNA end suggests the J call may be wrong. CDR3 length: 13 residues. The CDR3 nucleotides read TGTGCCAGCAGTTCCCGACAGGAATACGAGCAGTACTTC. Translating it yields CASSSRQEYEQYF.